This entry lists 12 T cell receptor beta chains sequenced from one sample in a study of blood T cells in healthy people across ages. The use of a sample-barcoded 5' primer and a J-beta primer mix characterized a second PCR of roughly 6 to 11 cycles. One entry per CDR3 protein, called by TCRdb with MiXCR from the 5' RACE reads. Counted here are around 1,000,000 distinct CDR3 sequences, more than 30% occurring once; the ten biggest clones make up roughly 14%. Material for sequencing was blood. The receptors stem from a man aged 18 to 30 in good health.

This clonotype has a handful of counts. The chain employs TRBV7-2 and TRBJ2-5; a possible D gene is TRBD1 (5 bases). CDR3 length equals 16 residues. CDR1 is SGHTA and CDR2 is FQGNSA in the germline V gene. Between the trimmed V and J ends, which lost 1 base and 4 bases, there was a span of 16 bases. The CDR3 nucleotides read TGTGCCAGCAGCTTAGAAGGGATAAGGGGCTTAGAGACCCAGTACTTC. This translates into CASSLEGIRGLETQYF.

This clonotype was observed a few times. This rearrangement joins TRBV5-1 to TRBJ1-4, with D possibly TRBD1 on 5 matching bases. V was shortened by 2 bases and J by 8 bases, with 16 bases between the two germline ends. CDR3 length: 15 residues. Germline V CDR1 and CDR2: SGHRS, YFSETQ. CDR3 in DNA: TGCGCCAGCAGCTTAATAGGGGACCCAGCGGAAAAACTGTTTTTT. It yields the protein CASSLIGDPAEKLFF.

The sample holds a few counts of this clonotype. The rearrangement joins TRBV3-1 to TRBJ2-1; no clear D. Germline V gives CDR1 LGHDT, CDR2 YNNKEL (reference sequence). V lost 0 bases to trimming and J lost 14 bases, with 20 bases between them. This CDR3 has 15 residues. CDR3: CASSQEPERPDREFF. The CDR3 nucleotides are TGTGCCAGCAGCCAAGAGCCCGAACGTCCAGATCGGGAGTTCTTC.

CDR3: CASSQTTGWSTDTQYF. CDR3 DNA: TGTGCCAGCAGTCAAACGACAGGGTGGAGCACAGATACGCAGTATTTT. This chain connects TRBV28 to TRBJ2-3; 7 bases agree with TRBD1. This CDR3 is built from 16 residues. The germline CDR1 and CDR2 sequences are MDHEN and SYDVKM. The V segment lost 5 bases and the J segment 0 bases; nucleotides outside the gene matches: 8.

The rearrangement uses TRBV20-1 and TRBJ1-1; 8 positions match TRBD1. This CDR3 comprises 13 residues. With V trimmed by 1 base and J by 8 bases, 6 bases remained unmatched. Germline assignment: CDR1 DFQATT and CDR2 SNEGSKA (reference sequence). CDR3 protein: CSARGLQGVEAFF. CDR3 nucleotides: TGCAGTGCTAGAGGCCTACAGGGGGTAGAAGCTTTCTTT.

This clonotype was detected a few times. V is TRBV7-2 and J is TRBJ2-7; D may be TRBD2 (5 bases). The V gene's germline CDR1 is SGHTA and CDR2 FQGNSA. V lost 3 bases, J lost 2 bases, and 11 bases lay in between. This CDR3 is built from 14 residues. CDR3 sequence (DNA): TGTGCCAGCAGCTTGAGGGCAAGACCCTACGAGCAGTACTTC. Translated: CASSLRARPYEQYF.

In its sample, this clonotype was seen once. The rearrangement uses TRBV29-1 and TRBJ2-7, with TRBD2 identical over 7 bases. The J call is in doubt because the DNA end fits TRBJ2-5 better. Germline V lookup: CDR1 SQVTM, CDR2 ANQGSEA. This CDR3 spans 13 amino acids. In nucleotides, the CDR3 is TGCAGCGTTGGGAGGGAGGGGACGGAGACCCAGTACTTC. Translation gives CSVGREGTETQYF.

This clonotype was detected only a few times. V is TRBV4-2 and J is TRBJ2-1, with TRBD2 identical over 12 bases. The V and J ends lost 4 bases and 8 bases, in that order; junction bases with no gene match: 12. This CDR3 has 17 residues. CDR1 is LGHNA and CDR2 is YNFKEQ in the germline V gene. The CDR3 nucleotides read TGTGCCAGCAGCCCCGGACTAGCGGGGCCATCGGGCCATGAGCAGTTCTTC. Protein product: CASSPGLAGPSGHEQFF.

The rearrangement joins TRBV29-1 to TRBJ2-4; 8 nucleotides agree with TRBD1. Per germline, CDR1 SQVTM and CDR2 ANQGSEA. The CDR3 is 11 amino acids. The trim removed 6 bases at V and 7 bases at J, leaving 2 bases unmatched. The DNA for the CDR3 is TGCAGCGTCAGGACAGGGAACATTCAGTACTTC. This encodes CSVRTGNIQYF.

This rearrangement joins TRBV2 to TRBJ1-2, with TRBD1 as a possible D gene (6 bases). V lost 6 bases and J 11 bases, leaving 22 bases between the germline ends. CDR1 and CDR2 from the germline V gene are SNHLY and FYNNEI. The CDR3 consists of 14 residues. CDR3 sequence (DNA): TGTGCCAGCAGCCGCCAGGGCAGGGGTGAAGGTTACACCTTC. As protein: CASSRQGRGEGYTF.

This chain links TRBV12-3 or TRBV12-4 with TRBJ2-7; the D gene is possibly TRBD1 (6 bases). The CDR3 covers 13 residues. Trimming removed 5 bases from V and 3 bases from J, with 11 bases in between. CDR3: CASSNRANYEQYF. The DNA of the CDR3 is TGTGCCAGCAGTAACAGGGCCAACTACGAGCAGTACTTC.

This clonotype occurred a few times. V and J are TRBV24-1 and TRBJ2-1, with a possible D match to TRBD1 (5 bases). Trimming took off 0 bases at V and 0 bases at J, with 11 bases between the two ends. The CDR3 covers 17 residues. CDR1 and CDR2 (germline): KGHDR, SFDVKD. CDR3 coding DNA: TGTGCCACCAGTGATTTGTCTCAGGGTCTCTCCTACAATGAGCAGTTCTTC. Its translation is CATSDLSQGLSYNEQFF.